Sequencing of this TCR beta chain was carried out in a study of T cell repertoires in cytomegalovirus infection. Study-wide background: Public TCR beta signatures marked donors with CMV infection and the matching HLA.

V was clipped by 4 bases and J by 2 bases; unmatched bases: 5. This CDR3 is built from 15 residues. Germline V gene lookup returns CDR1 MNHNY and CDR2 SVGAGI (reference sequence). TCRdb recomputed calls from the reads with MiXCR, one row per CDR3 protein. The sample has roughly 280,000 distinct CDR3 sequences, roughly 21% seen once. Turning to this clonotype: What it binds is unknown.

This specimen was cultured PBMCs, taken from culture after CMV antigen stimulation. The rearrangement joins TRBV6-6 to TRBJ1-1; 9 bases align to TRBD1. The clonotype was recovered from a human donor in good health (CMV status not recorded). Some clones in this sample may be carry-over from other donors' samples. CDR3 loop: CASSSRTGDNTEAFF. The DNA for the CDR3 is TGTGCCAGCAGTTCCCGGACAGGGGACAACACTGAAGCTTTCTTT.